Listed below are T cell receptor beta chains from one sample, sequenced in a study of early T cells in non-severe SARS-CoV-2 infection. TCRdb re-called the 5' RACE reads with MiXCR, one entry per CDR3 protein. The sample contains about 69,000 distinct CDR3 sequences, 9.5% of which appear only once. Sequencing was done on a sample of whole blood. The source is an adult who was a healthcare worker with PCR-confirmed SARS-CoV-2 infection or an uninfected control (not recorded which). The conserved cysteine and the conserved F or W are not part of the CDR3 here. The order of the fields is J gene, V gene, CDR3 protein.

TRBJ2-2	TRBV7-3	ASSPGLQNTGELF
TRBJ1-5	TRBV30	AWSAGNQPQH
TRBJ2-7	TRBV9	ASSVATGYEQY
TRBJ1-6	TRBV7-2	ASSLVTHSYNSPLH
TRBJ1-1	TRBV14	ASSHHTEAF
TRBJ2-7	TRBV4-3	ASSQDVRTGGPRPRQY
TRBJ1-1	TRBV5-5	ASSSLRTGGGTEAF
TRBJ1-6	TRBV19	ASTFRPGTPLH
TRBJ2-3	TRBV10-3	ATEGAESTDTQY
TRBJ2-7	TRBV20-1	SAQGLAGGPRVEQY
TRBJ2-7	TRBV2	ASSEIPGGNYEQY
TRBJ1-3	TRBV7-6	ASSPGTGGGYTIY
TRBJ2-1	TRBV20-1	SASTGADNEQF
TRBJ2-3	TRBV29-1	SVQRTDTQY
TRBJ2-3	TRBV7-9	ASSLSYGGRLDTQY
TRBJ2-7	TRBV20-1	SARDLLAGVSYEQY
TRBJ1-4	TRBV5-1	ASSLNQGEQKLF
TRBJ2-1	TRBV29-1	SVAGGDEQF
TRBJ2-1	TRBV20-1	SASPFELAGAYNEQF
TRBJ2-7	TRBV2	ASSTAANRPSYEQY
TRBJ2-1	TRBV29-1	SVERGKEQF
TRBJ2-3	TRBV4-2	ASSQDRGGVGTDTQY
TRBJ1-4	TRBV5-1	ASSLGQYNEKLF
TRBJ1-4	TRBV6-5	ASNAAVESKKLF
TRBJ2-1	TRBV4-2	ASSRRDGWNEQF
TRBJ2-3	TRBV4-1	ASRGPTDTQY
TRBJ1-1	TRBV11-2	ASSHIGGTGAF
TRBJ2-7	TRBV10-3	AISLAASYEQY
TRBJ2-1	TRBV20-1	SARGGLRTSDYLNEQF
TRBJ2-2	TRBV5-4	ASRTSGRAVTGELF
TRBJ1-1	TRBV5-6	ASRADLNTEAF
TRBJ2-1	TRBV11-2	ASSFPAGGHSYNEQF
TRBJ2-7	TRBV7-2	ASSAPTGYKQY
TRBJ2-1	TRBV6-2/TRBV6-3	ASSYSVVLGGAGLGNEQF
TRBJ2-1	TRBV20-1	SARDGSSSYNEQF
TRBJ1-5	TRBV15	ATSKSFTGNQPQH
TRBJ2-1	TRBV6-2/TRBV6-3	ASSYPPLAGNNEQF
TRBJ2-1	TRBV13	ASSLVLTPNEQF
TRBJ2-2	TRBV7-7	ASSKTRGTSNTGELF
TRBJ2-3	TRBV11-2	ASSLLGADTQY
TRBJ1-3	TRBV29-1	SVEDTNTIY
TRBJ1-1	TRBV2	ASSQQGARSTEAF
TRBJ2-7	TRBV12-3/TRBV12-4	ASSLRLAGYEQY
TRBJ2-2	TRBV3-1	ASSQSEAGELF
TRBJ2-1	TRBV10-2	ASSVSGSFNEQF
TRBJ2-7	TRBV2	ASSSGASNAYEQY
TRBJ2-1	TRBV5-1	ASSPGNDNEQF
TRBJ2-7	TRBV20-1	SARPTEAGGLYEQY
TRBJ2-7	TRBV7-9	ASSRTQGRELEQY
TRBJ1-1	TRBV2	ASSEARMNTEAF
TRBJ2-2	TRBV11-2	ASSTLSLAGGELF
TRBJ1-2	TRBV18	ASSQNGQGTGYT
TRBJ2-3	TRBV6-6	ASSSVSGGSDTQY
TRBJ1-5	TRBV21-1	ASTKGGPQPQH
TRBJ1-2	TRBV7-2	ASSLGNPGGADGYT
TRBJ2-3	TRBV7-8	ASSLAAGDTQY
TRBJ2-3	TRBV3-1	ASSLRGHATDTQY
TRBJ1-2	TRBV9	ASSDDTTYT
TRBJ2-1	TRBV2	ASSRDHYNEQF